This entry features one TCR beta chain sequence. These data are taken from a study of a mutant IDH1 vaccine in newly diagnosed glioma. Assay: immunoSEQ multiplex PCR; the TCRdb copy retains only in-frame clones and omits some. This sample yields some 51,000 clones, of which approximately 80% are seen a single time; 1.5% to 2% belongs to the top ten. In germline, CDR1 is LGHNA, CDR2 YSLEER. CDR3 size: 16 residues. V lost 1 base and J lost 5; bases outside the gene matches: 6. Regarding time point: baseline, week 1 (first vaccination visit). Treatment: pre-vaccination baseline after standard-of-care therapy. The donors had new WHO grade 3 or 4 astrocytomas; these were IDH1-mutant and ATRX-lost.

The V gene is TRBV4-3, the J gene TRBJ2-5; 11 bases are shared with TRBD2. The clonotype originates from a woman between 40 and 50 years old with glioma. The material sequenced was PBMCs, taken from a glioma patient treated with radiotherapy, temozolomide or both. The CDR3 spells CASSQGSGGAFETQYF. The CDR3 coding sequence is TGCGCCAGCAGCCAAGGTAGCGGGGGGGCTTTCGAGACCCAGTACTTC.